This T cell receptor (beta chain) appears in the sequencing data of a study of long-term antiretroviral therapy in people with HIV. Study observations and caveats: All time points showed a repertoire dominated by clones expanded before ART.

Survey-level resolution applied to immunoSEQ assay v3.0. Profiled with immunoSEQ multiplex PCR; TCRdb holds only in-frame clones, not every one. The sample yields over 40,000 clones, about 94% seen once. Trimming shortened V by 3 bases and J by 7 bases, and 7 bases separated the two germline ends. The germline V gene has CDR1 MNHNS and CDR2 SASEGT. This CDR3 comprises 12 residues. With respect to this clone: What it recognizes is unknown.

The chain employs TRBV6-1 and TRBJ2-1; possible D gene TRBD1, 5 bases. The sequenced sample was unsorted PBMCs, obtained approximately 9.1 years after starting antiretroviral therapy. The source is a man aged 25-45 years with HIV. CDR3 amino acids: CASSDRGNEQFF. CDR3 coding DNA: TGTGCCAGCAGTGATAGGGGTAATGAGCAGTTCTTC.